This T cell receptor (beta chain) was found in a study of T cells after yellow fever vaccination. Overall study findings and caveats: From the bulk population, abundant clonotypes could contaminate and appear within FACS-sorted repertoires. Post-booster repertoires again held most primary-vaccination clones (roughly 96% CD4, 88% CD8).

This clonotype showed up just a few times. Its specificity is unknown. TCRdb passed the 5' RACE reads through MiXCR, listing each CDR3 protein once. The sample includes tens of thousands of distinct CDR3 sequences, almost 8% of them seen just once. V was shortened by 2 bases and J by 6 bases, with 26 bases between the two germline ends. There are 19 residues in the CDR3. Germline loops: CDR1 SGHDT, CDR2 YYEEEE. The receptor comes from a man younger than 40 who received the YFV17D yellow fever vaccine. J is TRBJ2-2 and V is TRBV5-6, with D unclear. Sequencing was performed on CD8+ T cells sorted from PBMCs, taken on the day of the yellow fever booster vaccination. The CDR3 bases are TGTGCCAGCAGCTTTGATCTCCGGGCCTTACAGCCAGAGTCCGGGGAGCTGTTTTTT. This translates into CASSFDLRALQPESGELFF.